Detailed here is one T cell receptor beta chain. Its antigen remains unidentified. A junction end diverges from the germline sequence, so it may reflect a read error. This sample is part of a study of shared clonotypes between healthy human individuals. About the study: Three plates each covered CD4 naive and memory; CD8 naive two, CD8 memory one.

In the source study's methods: From ImmunoSEQ came sequences covering only the junction and carrying no quality scores, so filtering differed. Sequenced by immunoSEQ multiplex PCR; TCRdb stores in-frame clones only, minus some. V and J calls and clone size follow that table, whereas D and trimming were derived from the DNA. The top ten clones hold about 0.39% of a sample with some 2.4 million clones, roughly 93% of them seen once. General observations from the study: Sharing across four donors was highest in naive CD4 (around 5%) and lowest in memory CD8 (roughly 0.4%).

CDR1 and CDR2 from the germline V gene are SEHNR and FQNEAQ (reference sequence). The CDR3 runs to 13 residues. Material: naive CD4+ T cells from PBMCs. As for subset: CD45RA+ positively selected. This receptor was identified in a man younger than 35 in good health. Some clones in this sample may be carry-over from other donors' samples. The chain carries TRBV7-9 and TRBJ2-1; TRBD2 matches 7 bases. The CDR3 nucleotides read TGTGCCAGCAGCATCCGGGACTACCATGAGCAGTTCTTC. This encodes CASSIRDYHEQFF.